One sample yielded the 21 T cell receptor beta chains listed below, sequenced in a study of naive and memory T cell subsets. Study outcomes and limitations: Especially in CD8 cells, naive repertoires contained a few larger clonotypes, possibly CD45RA-re-expressing memory cells.

No antigen has been identified for these receptors. Two oligonucleotides, mixed equimolar, formed the beta constant-region primer covering TRBC1 and TRBC2. Nested alpha and beta constant-region primers with the SP2 primer drove four PCR rounds on ligated cDNA. Each CDR3 protein gets one entry after TCRdb re-called the UMI-ligation and nested PCR reads with MiXCR. Among approximately 140,000 distinct CDR3 sequences listed, about 20% were seen once. Sequenced input: naive CD4+ T cells from blood. Every receptor here comes from a human donor in good health.

V gene TRBV20-1 combines with J gene TRBJ2-7; D is tentatively TRBD1 or TRBD2 (5 bases each). V gave up 4 bases and J gave up 3 bases, with 16 bases separating them. The CDR3 length is 14 residues. The germline CDR1 and CDR2 sequences are DFQATT and SNEGSKA (reference sequence). CDR3 in DNA: TGCAGTGCTAAGGGGACCCTATCCCGCTACGAGCAGTACTTC. Translation gives CSAKGTLSRYEQYF.

The chain recombines TRBV10-3 with TRBJ2-7, with TRBD1 matching over 8 bases. The CDR3 is made up of 14 amino acids. The V and J ends lost 3 bases and 1 base, in that order; junction bases with no gene match: 2. Germline loops: CDR1 ENHRY, CDR2 SYGVKD. Written as DNA, the CDR3 is TGTGCCATCAGTGACGGGGACAGGTCCTACGAGCAGTACTTC. Amino acids: CAISDGDRSYEQYF.

This clonotype occurred many times. The genes are TRBV6-5 and TRBJ2-5; a possible D gene is TRBD2 (6 bases). Germline loops: CDR1 MNHEY, CDR2 SVGAGI. Trimming took 5 bases from V and 4 from J, leaving 14 bases between them. The CDR3 runs to 14 residues. The CDR3 DNA follows: TGTGCCAGCAGTCGACTGGGAGGCGGAGAGACCCAGTACTTC. Its protein product is CASSRLGGGETQYF.

The chain uses TRBV5-6 and TRBJ1-5; TRBD1 matches at 8 bases. Germline CDR1 reads SGHDT; CDR2 reads YYEEEE. The trim removed 4 bases at V and 1 base at J, leaving 7 bases unmatched. The CDR3 spans 16 residues. This CDR3 reads CASSADRGSSNQPQHF. DNA for the CDR3: TGTGCCAGCAGCGCAGACAGGGGCTCAAGCAATCAGCCCCAGCATTTT.

The chain employs TRBV6-5 and TRBJ2-1, with 7 bases matching TRBD1. This CDR3 has 14 amino acids. The V gene end was trimmed by 5 bases and the J gene end by 3 bases; junction bases not matched to a gene: 4. CDR1 and CDR2 (germline): MNHEY, SVGAGI. CDR3 amino acids: CASSEGARYNEQFF. DNA for the CDR3: TGTGCCAGCAGTGAGGGGGCCCGCTACAATGAGCAGTTCTTC.

This clonotype came up many times. CDR3 region: CASSYDLGAQYF. The CDR3 region has the DNA TGCGCCAGCAGCTACGACCTAGGGGCGCAGTATTTT. V is TRBV5-1 and J is TRBJ2-3, with D possibly TRBD1 on 5 matching bases. Germline V gives CDR1 SGHRS, CDR2 YFSETQ. This CDR3 has 12 amino acids. Trimming took off 3 bases at V and 10 bases at J, with 12 bases between the two ends.

There are a few counts of this clonotype. V is TRBV27 and J is TRBJ2-4, with a weak D call TRBD1 (6 bases). Germline-derived CDR1 and CDR2 are MNHEY and SMNVEV (reference sequence). Trimming shortened V by 5 bases and J by 4 bases, and 12 bases separated the two germline ends. This CDR3 is built from 14 residues. The CDR3 coding sequence is TGTGCCAGCAGTCTCCTTGGACAGAAAAACATTCAGTACTTC. This gives the protein CASSLLGQKNIQYF.

This clonotype was picked up many times. This chain uses TRBV28 with TRBJ2-7, with D unresolved. This CDR3 is 13 amino acids long. V shed 2 bases and J shed 9 bases, with 14 bases lying between them. Germline V lookup: CDR1 MDHEN, CDR2 SYDVKM. CDR3 nucleotides: TGTGCCAGCAGTTTAAGGGCTCAAATGTCGCAGTACTTC. Its protein is CASSLRAQMSQYF.

V gene TRBV5-4 combines with J gene TRBJ2-1; 7 bases are a match to TRBD2. Germline CDR1 is SGHNT and CDR2 is YYREEE (reference sequence). J gave up 3 bases and V 0 bases, and 3 bases lay outside the gene matches. The CDR3 extends over 15 amino acids. The CDR3 DNA reads TGTGCCAGCAGCTTGGAAGCGGGAAACTACAATGAGCAGTTCTTC. Amino acid sequence: CASSLEAGNYNEQFF.

The rearrangement joins TRBV6-2 or TRBV6-3 to TRBJ1-5; D unresolved. The germline V and J ends were trimmed by 6 bases and 2 bases, with 14 bases remaining between them. The germline CDR1 and CDR2 sequences are MNHEY and SVGEGT. The CDR3 runs 15 residues. CDR3 residues: CASSHPDGRNQPQHF. The CDR3 DNA follows: TGTGCCAGCAGCCACCCCGATGGCCGCAATCAGCCCCAGCATTTT.

This clonotype was recorded a few times. CDR3 residues: CASSSRLTTEAFF. DNA for the CDR3: TGCGCCAGCAGCTCACGACTAACCACTGAAGCTTTCTTT. The genes are TRBV5-1 and TRBJ1-1; D is unresolved. Deletions cut 3 bases from V and 4 bases from J, with 10 bases between. CDR3 size: 13 residues. The germline V gene encodes CDR1 SGHRS and CDR2 YFSETQ.

This clonotype was counted only a few times. One junction end disagrees with the germline gene, perhaps due to a read error. The rearrangement uses TRBV7-8 and TRBJ2-7, with D possibly being TRBD2 (5 bases). The CDR3 runs to 11 residues. CDR1 and CDR2 from the germline V gene are SGHVS and FQNEAQ. This CDR3 reads CASSLTGSPFF. CDR3 DNA: TGTGCCAGCAGCCTGACGGGGTCCCCATTTTTC.

This clonotype was seen only a few times. The chain joins TRBV5-1 to TRBJ2-3; D may be TRBD2 (6 bases). The CDR3 has 16 residues. The germline V gene has CDR1 SGHRS and CDR2 YFSETQ. V lost 1 base and J lost 2, with 14 bases in between. The CDR3 protein is CASSLIAGSTTDTQYF. The CDR3 DNA is TGCGCCAGCAGCTTGATTGCGGGATCGACCACAGATACGCAGTATTTT.

Worth noting for this clonotype: A much larger clone lies a single base off, so this may be a read error. The V gene is TRBV24-1, the J gene TRBJ2-3, with a weak D call TRBD2 (6 bases). V shed 8 bases and J shed 1 base, with 15 bases lying between them. In germline, CDR1 is KGHDR, CDR2 SFDVKD. The CDR3 is 15 amino acids. The CDR3 region has the DNA TGTGCCACCAATCTTGCCGGGAGCGGCACAGATACGCAGTATTTT. It is translated as CATNLAGSGTDTQYF.

The rearrangement links TRBV15 to TRBJ2-7; D may match TRBD1 or TRBD2 (6 bases each). Trimming left V 1 base short and J 6 bases short, with 19 bases between. The germline CDR1 and CDR2 sequences are LNHNV and YYDKDF (reference sequence). The CDR3 spans 16 residues. In DNA form, the CDR3 reads TGTGCCACCAGCAGAGTTGTTCGGGGGAAACAGGGCGAGCAGTACTTC. Translated: CATSRVVRGKQGEQYF.

This clonotype was observed a few times. The chain employs TRBV6-5 and TRBJ2-3; D unresolved. In germline, CDR1 is MNHEY, CDR2 SVGAGI. CDR3 length: 14 amino acids. V gave up 2 bases and J gave up 3 bases, with 9 bases separating them. In DNA form, the CDR3 reads TGTGCCAGCAGTTACACCGGACGGACAGATACGCAGTATTTT. It specifies CASSYTGRTDTQYF.

The chain recombines TRBV6-2 or TRBV6-3 with TRBJ2-1, with 15 positions matching TRBD2. Germline trimming cut 8 bases from V and 7 bases from J; bases unmatched to any gene: 15. From germline, CDR1 is MNHEY and CDR2 SVGEGT. The length of the CDR3 is 18 residues. The CDR3 coding sequence is TGTGCCAGCGGAATGCTACCGGGACTAGCGGGAGGACCTAATGAGCAGTTCTTC. It encodes CASGMLPGLAGGPNEQFF.

The rearrangement uses TRBV20-1 and TRBJ2-5; D possibly corresponds to TRBD2 (5 bases). The CDR3 consists of 14 residues. Trimming pared 5 bases from V and 0 bases from J, leaving 13 bases between. Germline values: CDR1 DFQATT, CDR2 SNEGSKA (reference sequence). The CDR3 DNA reads as TGCAGTGCTCTCGCCGGGGAGTACCAAGAGACCCAGTACTTC. Encoded protein: CSALAGEYQETQYF.

The chain uses TRBV30 and TRBJ2-3; the D is unclear. CDR1 and CDR2 from the germline V gene are GTSNPN and SVGIG (reference sequence). The CDR3 contains 10 residues. V was trimmed by 5 bases and J by 8 bases, leaving 8 bases between them. The CDR3: CAWGSVTQYF. CDR3 coding DNA: TGTGCCTGGGGCTCCGTTACGCAGTATTTT.

V usage is TRBV20-1 and J usage is TRBJ2-3, with D possibly matching TRBD2 (5 bases). Trimming removed 4 bases at V and 5 bases at J, with 7 bases between. The CDR3 runs 11 residues. Germline values: CDR1 DFQATT, CDR2 SNEGSKA (reference sequence). The CDR3 is CSAKGRDTQYF. For the CDR3, the DNA is TGCAGTGCTAAAGGGAGAGATACGCAGTATTTT.

The sample holds a few counts of this clonotype. The rearrangement links TRBV20-1 to TRBJ2-1, with 12 nucleotides matching TRBD2. Germline V CDR1 and CDR2: DFQATT, SNEGSKA (reference sequence). The CDR3 runs to 13 residues. The V and J ends lost 7 bases and 12 bases, in that order; junction bases with no gene match: 10. DNA for the CDR3: TGCAGTGTCCAGACTAGCGGGAGTCTGGGGCAGTTCTTC. Translated: CSVQTSGSLGQFF.